These 23 T cell receptor beta chains share one sample of origin, sequenced in a study of blood T cell repertoires in COVID-19. TCRdb's table, derived via immunoSEQ multiplex PCR, lists solely in-frame clones and lacks some. The sample consists of 300,000 to 400,000 clones, approximately 88% of them appearing once. Sequencing was carried out using peripheral blood. Receptors were obtained from a man aged 25 to 45 with COVID-19, enrolled during active disease.

About this clone itself: The same CDR3 arises from other DNA sequences in this sample as well. The CDR3 DNA is TGTGCCAGCAGCTTAGGGACAGGCTACAATGAGCAGTTCTTC. Its protein is CASSLGTGYNEQFF. The V call is TRBV11-3, the J call TRBJ2-1; 7 bases align to TRBD1. Germline CDR1 is SGHNT and CDR2 is YENEEA. V dropped 1 base and J dropped 3; count of bases not matched to a gene: 0. The CDR3 covers 14 residues. The variable domain in full, with the rest retrieved from reference TRBV11-3 and TRBJ2-1, is EAGVVQSPRYKIIEKKQPVAFWCNPISGHNTLYWYLQNLGQGPELLIRYENEEAVDDSQLPKDRFSAERLKGVDSTLKIQPAELGDSAVYLCASSLGTGYNEQFFGPGTRLTVL.

This clone was observed a single time. The chain joins TRBV6-2 or TRBV6-3 to TRBJ1-2; 8 bases match TRBD1. V lost 0 bases and J lost 4; bases outside the gene matches: 13. The germline V gene has CDR1 MNHEY and CDR2 SVGEGT. The CDR3 runs to 18 residues. The CDR3 spells CASSYSMRGGQGGYGYTF. CDR3 nucleotides: TGTGCCAGCAGTTACTCGATGAGAGGAGGACAGGGAGGCTATGGCTACACCTTC.

The chain links TRBV28 to TRBJ2-2; D possibly corresponds to TRBD2 (6 bases). Germline CDR1 reads MDHEN; CDR2 reads SYDVKM. The ends were cut back, 7 bases at V and 2 bases at J, with 17 bases in the middle. This CDR3 has 16 residues. The CDR3, as DNA: TGTGCCAGCATCCCAGGAGGGGCAATCAACACCGGGGAGCTGTTTTTT. It codes for CASIPGGAINTGELFF.

The chain carries TRBV2 and TRBJ1-5; 8 nucleotides agree with TRBD1. The CDR3 runs to 14 residues. J lost 6 bases, V lost 7 bases, and 8 bases had no gene match. CDR1 SNHLY and CDR2 FYNNEI come from the germline V gene. The CDR3 reads CASNPTGVGQPQHF. CDR3 DNA sequence: TGTGCCAGCAACCCGACAGGGGTGGGTCAGCCCCAGCATTTT.

The rearrangement joins TRBV30 to TRBJ2-2; 11 bases align to TRBD1. The CDR3 runs to 14 residues. Looked up from germline, CDR1 is GTSNPN and CDR2 is SVGIG (reference sequence). V was pared by 3 bases and J by 5 bases, with 2 bases of the junction left unmatched. For the CDR3, the DNA is TGTGCCTGGAGGGGACAGGGGGGGACCGGGGAGCTGTTTTTT. Amino acids: CAWRGQGGTGELFF.

The V call is TRBV11-1, the J call TRBJ1-1; D gene ambiguous. V was cut by 3 bases and J by 1 base, with 12 bases left in between. The germline CDR1 and CDR2 sequences are SGHAT and FQDESV (reference sequence). The CDR3 runs to 15 residues. The CDR3 DNA reads TGTGCCAGCAGCTTCGGAGTAATTTCGAACACTGAAGCTTTCTTT. Protein sequence: CASSFGVISNTEAFF.

In DNA form, the CDR3 reads TGTGCCAGCAGTCCAACGCCAGTGATTAGCGGGAGGTTCGACGAGCAGTACTTC. This gives the protein CASSPTPVISGRFDEQYF. The rearrangement uses TRBV28 and TRBJ2-7; TRBD2 matches 10 bases. This CDR3 region has 18 residues. With 5 bases clipped from V and 5 bases from J, the junction kept 18 bases outside the gene matches. Per germline, CDR1 MDHEN and CDR2 SYDVKM. Variable domain in full (rest from reference TRBV28 and TRBJ2-7): DVKVTQSSRYLVKRTGEKVFLECVQDMDHENMFWYRQDPGLGLRLIYFSYDVKMKEKGDIPEGYSVSREKKERFSLILESASTNQTSMYLCASSPTPVISGRFDEQYFGPGTRLTVT.

The chain recombines TRBV5-4 with TRBJ2-3; 9 nucleotides match TRBD2. Per germline, CDR1 SGHNT and CDR2 YYREEE (reference sequence). The CDR3 has 16 amino acids. With 2 bases clipped from V and 0 bases from J, the junction kept 4 bases outside the gene matches. The CDR3 protein is CASSLRTSASTDTQYF. CDR3 nucleotides: TGTGCCAGCAGCTTAAGGACTAGCGCAAGCACAGATACGCAGTATTTT. The full variable domain, rest sourced from reference TRBV5-4 and TRBJ2-3, is ETGVTQSPTHLIKTRGQQVTLRCSSQSGHNTVSWYQQALGQGPQFIFQYYREEENGRGNFPPRFSGLQFPNYSSELNVNALELDDSALYLCASSLRTSASTDTQYFGPGTRLTVL.

The chain carries TRBV6-6 and TRBJ2-7; TRBD2 agrees at 7 bases. CDR1 and CDR2 from the germline V gene are MNHNY and SVGAGI (reference sequence). The CDR3 has 14 amino acids. Losses at the gene ends were 6 bases for V and 2 bases for J; bases not matched to a gene: 7. CDR3 in DNA: TGTGCCAGCAGGCTGACCGGGACTACCTACGAGCAGTACTTC. It specifies CASRLTGTTYEQYF.

The chain joins TRBV7-6 to TRBJ2-7, with 7 bases aligning to TRBD1. V lost 1 base, J lost 4 bases, and 7 bases stayed unmatched. This CDR3 has 15 residues. Germline CDR1 and CDR2: SGHVS and FNYEAQ. The CDR3 nucleotides read TGTGCCAGCAGCTTAGGGACAGGCACAAGATACGAGCAGTACTTC. Translation gives CASSLGTGTRYEQYF.

The chain carries TRBV4-2 and TRBJ2-7; D is perhaps TRBD2 (5 bases). The CDR3 consists of 15 residues. Trimming shortened V by 1 base and J by 0 bases, and 10 bases separated the two germline ends. Looked up from germline, CDR1 is LGHNA and CDR2 is YNFKEQ. CDR3 protein: CASSQGEGTSYEQYF. As DNA, the CDR3 is TGTGCCAGCAGCCAAGGAGAGGGAACCTCCTACGAGCAGTACTTC.

A note on this clone: Germline is not matched at one junction end, which may reflect a read error. V gene TRBV6-2 or TRBV6-3 combines with J gene TRBJ2-7, with a tentative D call TRBD1 (6 bases). The CDR3 is 11 amino acids. Germline CDR1 and CDR2: MNHEY and SVGEGT. Here the CDR3 reads CASSRQALFDF. DNA of the CDR3: TGTGCCAGCAGCCGACAGGCACTATTCGACTTC.

The genes are TRBV5-4 and TRBJ2-5; possibly TRBD1 for D (5 bases). Trimming removed 0 bases at V and 7 bases at J, with 13 bases between. The CDR3 is made up of 14 amino acids. Germline values: CDR1 SGHNT, CDR2 YYREEE (reference sequence). The CDR3 sequence: CASSLDPKTGTQYF. In DNA form, the CDR3 reads TGTGCCAGCAGCTTGGACCCAAAAACAGGGACCCAGTACTTC.

The V call is TRBV28, the J call TRBJ1-5, with TRBD1 as a possible D gene (5 bases). Trimming took off 3 bases at V and 7 bases at J, with 16 bases between the two ends. The CDR3 contains 15 residues. Germline loops: CDR1 MDHEN, CDR2 SYDVKM. The DNA for the CDR3 is TGTGCCAGCAGTTTGATCGCAGGGTCAGAGCAGCCCCAGCATTTT. It is translated as CASSLIAGSEQPQHF.

CDR3 sequence (DNA): TGTGCCAGCAGGCCCACAGGGTATGAGCAGTTCTTC. Encoded protein: CASRPTGYEQFF. V usage is TRBV11-2 and J usage is TRBJ2-1; TRBD1 might be the D (6 bases). The CDR3 is 12 residues long. V was trimmed by 6 bases and J by 8 bases, leaving 11 bases between them. From germline, CDR1 is SGHAT and CDR2 FQNNGV. Supplemented by reference TRBV11-2 and TRBJ2-1, the full variable domain reads EAGVAQSPRYKIIEKRQSVAFWCNPISGHATLYWYQQILGQGPKLLIQFQNNGVVDDSQLPKDRFSAERLKGVDSTLKIQPAKLEDSAVYLCASRPTGYEQFFGPGTRLTVL.

Concerning this clone itself: Other DNA sequences in this sample translate to the same CDR3. The chain recombines TRBV12-5 with TRBJ2-3; TRBD2 agrees at 11 bases. Germline CDR1 LGHNT, CDR2 FRNRAP. The V gene end was trimmed by 2 bases and the J gene end by 0 bases; junction bases not matched to a gene: 1. The CDR3 runs 16 residues. The CDR3 sequence is CASGLRLAGSTDTQYF. In DNA, the CDR3 is TGTGCTAGTGGTTTGCGACTAGCGGGGAGCACAGATACGCAGTATTTT.

This chain links TRBV27 with TRBJ2-3; tentative D call: TRBD1 (6 bases). Germline V CDR1 and CDR2: MNHEY, SMNVEV (reference sequence). Trimming removed 4 bases at V and 7 bases at J, with 12 bases between. This CDR3 region has 13 residues. CDR3 sequence: CASSSYRVNTQYF. The CDR3 DNA reads as TGTGCCAGCAGTTCATACAGGGTTAATACGCAGTATTTT.

This clone was seen a few times. The chain couples TRBV6-2 or TRBV6-3 to TRBJ2-1, with TRBD2 matching 9 bases. CDR1 is MNHEY and CDR2 is SVGEGT in the germline V gene. J was trimmed by 7 bases and V by 3 bases; bases with no gene match: 4. The CDR3 has 14 residues. CDR3 amino acids: CASSYSGSGNEQFF. The CDR3 bases are TGTGCCAGCAGTTATAGCGGGAGTGGGAATGAGCAGTTCTTC.

The V gene is TRBV3-1 (or the pseudogene TRBV3-2), the J gene TRBJ2-3, with unresolved D. Trimming pared 1 base from V and 5 bases from J, leaving 10 bases between. CDR3 length: 14 residues. Germline V gene sequence: CDR1 LGHDT, CDR2 YNNKEL (reference sequence). The CDR3 sequence is CASSQVSIGDTQYF. CDR3 nucleotide sequence: TGTGCCAGCAGCCAAGTTTCTATCGGAGATACGCAGTATTTT.

The CDR3 nucleotides are TGCGCCAGCAGCTATGGGGCAAATTCACCCCTCCACTTT. This encodes CASSYGANSPLHF. This sequence joins TRBV5-1 and TRBJ1-6; D may be TRBD1 (5 bases). Germline V gene lookup returns CDR1 SGHRS and CDR2 YFSETQ. Trimming took off 3 bases at V and 7 bases at J, with 8 bases between the two ends. This CDR3 region has 13 residues.

The rearrangement uses TRBV28 and TRBJ2-2; the D gene is possibly TRBD1 (5 bases). Between the trimmed V and J ends, which lost 8 bases and 4 bases, there was a span of 14 bases. The CDR3 runs 14 residues. CDR1 MDHEN and CDR2 SYDVKM come from the germline V gene. The CDR3 protein is CASSGQGFTGELFF. Written as DNA, the CDR3 is TGTGCCAGCTCTGGGCAGGGCTTCACCGGGGAGCTGTTTTTT. Combining the CDR3 with reference TRBV28 and TRBJ2-2 gives the whole variable domain DVKVTQSSRYLVKRTGEKVFLECVQDMDHENMFWYRQDPGLGLRLIYFSYDVKMKEKGDIPEGYSVSREKKERFSLILESASTNQTSMYLCASSGQGFTGELFFGEGSRLTVL.

The chain uses TRBV18 and TRBJ2-7; 10 nucleotides align to TRBD2. The germline CDR1 and CDR2 sequences are KGHSH and LQKENI. The CDR3 has 15 residues. Losses at the gene ends were 4 bases for V and 1 base for J; bases not matched to a gene: 4. The CDR3 reads CASSQLAGSSYEQYF. CDR3 in DNA: TGTGCCAGCTCACAACTAGCGGGGTCTTCCTACGAGCAGTACTTC.

This clone occurred a few times. V gene TRBV2 combines with J gene TRBJ1-5; D gene ambiguous. The germline V and J ends were trimmed by 7 bases and 4 bases, with 14 bases remaining between them. This CDR3 contains 14 residues. Germline V gene data show CDR1 as SNHLY and CDR2 as FYNNEI. As DNA, the CDR3 is TGTGCCAGCACCCTAGCGGCGGAAAATCAGCCCCAGCATTTT. Translation gives CASTLAAENQPQHF. The variable domain in full, completed from reference TRBV2 and TRBJ1-5, reads EPEVTQTPSHQVTQMGQEVILRCVPISNHLYFYWYRQILGQKVEFLVSFYNNEISEKSEIFDDQFSVERPDGSNFTLKIRSTKLEDSAMYFCASTLAAENQPQHFGDGTRLSIL.